The 5 T cell receptor beta chains below come from one sample, sequenced in a study of beta chain features in type 1 diabetes. General study findings and limits: In all four CD4+ subsets, TCRB CDR3 length was significantly, moderately reduced in type 1 diabetes.

Expressed TCRB transcripts were sequenced because the entire RNA isolate underwent reverse transcription. Measured with immunoSEQ multiplex PCR; TCRdb has only the in-frame clones, and not every one. This sample yields 600,000 to 750,000 clones, of which over 10% are seen a single time; about 0.11% belongs to the top ten. These TCRs' antigens remain unknown. The sample consisted of naive CD4+ T cells from blood. Every receptor here comes from a man aged 30-40 years with type 1 diabetes.

For this clone: Other nucleotide sequences in the sample specify the same CDR3. The V call is TRBV9, the J call TRBJ2-3; 8 nucleotides line up with TRBD1. CDR3 size: 15 residues. Germline trimming cut 0 bases from V and 0 bases from J; bases unmatched to any gene: 0. CDR1 is SGDLS and CDR2 is YYNGEE in the germline V gene. The CDR3 loop reads CASSVGQGSTDTQYF. The CDR3 DNA sequence: TGTGCCAGCAGCGTAGGACAGGGGAGCACAGATACGCAGTATTTT.

This clone was recorded a few times. The chain uses TRBV29-1 and TRBJ1-5; D not resolved. The V gene lost 5 bases and the J gene lost 2 bases, with 13 bases spanning the gap. The CDR3 loop spans 14 amino acids. Germline-derived CDR1 and CDR2 are SQVTM and ANQGSEA. The CDR3 nucleotides read TGCAGCGTTTGGGAGGGATACGGCAATCAGCCCCAGCATTTT. Translation: CSVWEGYGNQPQHF. The complete variable domain, with remaining parts taken from reference TRBV29-1 and TRBJ1-5, reads SAVISQKPSRDICQRGTSLTIQCQVDSQVTMMFWYRQQPGQSLTLIATANQGSEATYESGFVIDKFPISRPNLTFSTLTVSNMSPEDSSIYLCSVWEGYGNQPQHFGDGTRLSIL.

This chain links TRBV7-9 with TRBJ2-7, with TRBD1 as a possible D gene (5 bases). V dropped 2 bases and J dropped 2 bases, with 10 bases sitting between them. CDR3 size: 14 residues. The germline CDR1 and CDR2 sequences are SEHNR and FQNEAQ (reference sequence). The CDR3 reads CASSLTGQTYEQYF. The CDR3 DNA reads TGTGCCAGCAGCTTAACCGGACAAACCTACGAGCAGTACTTC. The full variable domain, rest sourced from reference TRBV7-9 and TRBJ2-7, is DTGVSQNPRHKITKRGQNVTFRCDPISEHNRLYWYRQTLGQGPEFLTYFQNEAQLEKSRLLSDRFSAERPKGSFSTLEIQRTEQGDSAMYLCASSLTGQTYEQYFGPGTRLTVT.

Only a few counts were recorded for this clone. The chain employs TRBV27 and TRBJ2-6; D call uncertain. The germline V gene encodes CDR1 MNHEY and CDR2 SMNVEV (reference sequence). The CDR3 loop spans 15 amino acids. V was clipped by 4 bases and J by 0 bases, with 7 bases between them. The CDR3, as DNA: TGTGCCAGCAGTTCCCTGAGCTCTGGGGCCAACGTCCTGACTTTC. Translating it yields CASSSLSSGANVLTF.

CDR3 nucleotides: TGTGCCAGCAGCCCTACAGGGGAAACTGGAAACACCATATATTTT. Amino acid sequence: CASSPTGETGNTIYF. This chain uses TRBV5-6 with TRBJ1-3; TRBD1 aligns across 7 bases. The germline V gene has CDR1 SGHDT and CDR2 YYEEEE. The CDR3 is 15 residues long. Germline trimming cut 4 bases from V and 2 bases from J; bases unmatched to any gene: 6.